This T cell receptor (beta chain) originates from a study of OX40 agonist ivuxolimab in advanced cancers. Study in general: Earlier anti-PD-1, anti-PD-L1 or anti-CTLA-4 therapy was permitted; over 35% had received some.

Study observations and caveats: Both blood CD4+ and CD8+ T cells showed clonal growth by week 6 at 0.1 to 3.0 mg/kg. The antigen specificity of the peripheral T cells (those that were expanded) was not determined. It was also the case that some nonresponders had low normalized T-cell clonal expansion.

Assay: immunoSEQ multiplex PCR; the TCRdb copy retains only in-frame clones and omits some. The sample shows approximately 75,000 clones, roughly 90% of them seen only once. With respect to this clone: The target antigen is unknown.

The V and J ends lost 3 bases and 2 bases, in that order; junction bases with no gene match: 7. CDR1 is SGHRS, CDR2 YFSETQ, per germline. The CDR3 covers 17 residues. The rearrangement uses TRBV5-1 and TRBJ2-3; the match to TRBD2 covers 12 bases. This receptor was taken from an adult with an advanced solid tumor such as melanoma, head and neck, liver or kidney cancer. The specimen was CD4+ or CD8+ T cells sorted from blood, collected in a trial of the OX40 agonist ivuxolimab. The CDR3 loop is CASSSGASGGVTDTQYF. CDR3 DNA sequence: TGCGCCAGCAGCTCCGGGGCTAGCGGGGGGGTCACAGATACGCAGTATTTT.